One and the same sample provided the 10 T cell receptor beta chains below, sequenced in a study of T cell repertoires in cytomegalovirus infection. MiXCR was run by TCRdb on the reads, yielding one entry per CDR3 protein. The sample lists around 450,000 distinct CDR3 sequences, 25% to 40% seen once, with around 15% in the top ten. The material sequenced was PBMCs. Receptor source: a human donor in good health (CMV status not recorded). Some clones in this sample may be carry-over from other donors' samples.

This chain joins TRBV14 and TRBJ2-2; D is uncertain. This CDR3 has 14 amino acids. Germline assignment: CDR1 SGHDN and CDR2 FVKESK. V shed 4 bases and J shed 0 bases, with 6 bases lying between them. The CDR3 bases are TGTGCCAGCAGCCTTATGGCGAACACCGGGGAGCTGTTTTTT. Protein product: CASSLMANTGELFF.

This clonotype has a count of ten or more. The rearrangement links TRBV6-5 to TRBJ1-6; D ambiguous. The V gene lost 4 bases and the J gene lost 0 bases, with 13 bases spanning the gap. The CDR3 runs to 17 residues. Germline V gene sequence: CDR1 MNHEY, CDR2 SVGAGI. The CDR3 here is CASSSSEWGSYNSPLHF. CDR3 nucleotides: TGTGCCAGCAGTTCGTCCGAGTGGGGCTCCTATAATTCACCCCTCCACTTT.

On this clonotype: This may be a read error: a much more frequent sequence differs by one nucleotide. This rearrangement joins TRBV7-6 to TRBJ2-1; D is undetermined. CDR3 size: 15 residues. The V gene's germline CDR1 is SGHVS and CDR2 FNYEAQ. The CDR3 loop is CSSSKPGREKNEQFF. The DNA for the CDR3 is TGTTCCAGCAGCAAACCGGGCCGAGAGAAAAATGAGCAGTTCTTC.

This clonotype appeared many times. The chain has TRBV6-2 or TRBV6-3 and TRBJ2-7; TRBD1 agrees at 8 bases. The CDR3 is 14 residues long. After removal of 6 bases from V and 4 bases from J, the junction contained 8 bases not matched to a gene. CDR1 is MNHEY, CDR2 SVGEGT, per germline. The CDR3 loop is CASRLPGQVYEQYF. The CDR3 nucleotides read TGTGCCAGCAGGCTCCCGGGACAGGTTTACGAGCAGTACTTC.

The chain recombines TRBV30 with TRBJ2-1; 14 bases fit TRBD2. The CDR3 is 17 amino acids. Looked up from germline, CDR1 is GTSNPN and CDR2 is SVGIG (reference sequence). Germline trimming cut 4 bases from V and 5 bases from J; bases unmatched to any gene: 10. CDR3 sequence reads: CAWIGGLAGGSNNEQFF. DNA for the CDR3: TGTGCCTGGATCGGAGGACTAGCGGGGGGCTCAAACAATGAGCAGTTCTTC.

This clonotype was picked up a small number of times. V usage is TRBV12-3 or TRBV12-4 and J usage is TRBJ1-3; D uncertain. This CDR3 spans 16 amino acids. V lost 8 bases and J lost 0, with 17 bases in between. The CDR3 region is CASLIWSGSSGNTIYF. CDR3 bases: TGTGCCAGCCTTATTTGGTCGGGGAGCTCTGGAAACACCATATATTTT.

This clonotype was detected ten times or more. This chain uses TRBV11-2 with TRBJ2-1, with 7 positions matching TRBD1. The CDR3 sequence is 17 residues long. The J segment lost 1 base and the V segment lost 2 bases, leaving 8 bases of the junction unmatched. From germline, CDR1 is SGHAT and CDR2 FQNNGV. CDR3 in amino acids: CASSLPAKTGSYNEQFF. In nucleotides, the CDR3 is TGTGCCAGCAGCTTACCCGCCAAGACAGGGTCCTACAATGAGCAGTTCTTC.

The V gene is TRBV7-9, the J gene TRBJ2-6; no clear D. CDR3 length equals 15 residues. Germline lookup yields CDR1 SEHNR and CDR2 FQNEAQ (reference sequence). The ends were cut back, 5 bases at V and 0 bases at J, with 8 bases in the middle. The CDR3 protein is CASSITASGANVLTF. As DNA, the CDR3 is TGTGCCAGCAGCATTACAGCCTCTGGGGCCAACGTCCTGACTTTC.

Concerning this clonotype itself: A single base separates this from a much larger clone, so it may be a read error. The chain combines TRBV7-2 with TRBJ1-1; D is undetermined. V dropped 7 bases and J dropped 9 bases, with 15 bases sitting between them. This CDR3 region has 12 residues. The V gene's germline CDR1 is SGHTA and CDR2 FQGNSA. In DNA, the CDR3 is TGTGCCAGCACGTCCCAGAGGGCAAAAGCTTTCTTT. Amino acids: CASTSQRAKAFF. The whole variable domain, filled in from reference TRBV7-2 and TRBJ1-1, reads GAGVSQSPSNKVTEKGKDVELRCDPISGHTALYWYRQSLGQGLEFLIYFQGNSAPDKSGLPSDRFSAERTGGSVSTLTIQRTQQEDSAVYLCASTSQRAKAFFGQGTRLTVV.

A few counts support this clonotype. The chain couples TRBV7-9 to TRBJ2-1, with TRBD1 matching over 9 bases. Germline-derived CDR1 and CDR2 are SEHNR and FQNEAQ (reference sequence). Trimming at V came to 5 bases and at J to 1 base, leaving 9 bases not matched to a gene. This CDR3 region has 17 residues. The CDR3 protein is CASSRTSGTGSYNEQFF. CDR3 DNA: TGTGCCAGCAGCAGAACCTCCGGGACAGGGTCCTACAATGAGCAGTTCTTC.